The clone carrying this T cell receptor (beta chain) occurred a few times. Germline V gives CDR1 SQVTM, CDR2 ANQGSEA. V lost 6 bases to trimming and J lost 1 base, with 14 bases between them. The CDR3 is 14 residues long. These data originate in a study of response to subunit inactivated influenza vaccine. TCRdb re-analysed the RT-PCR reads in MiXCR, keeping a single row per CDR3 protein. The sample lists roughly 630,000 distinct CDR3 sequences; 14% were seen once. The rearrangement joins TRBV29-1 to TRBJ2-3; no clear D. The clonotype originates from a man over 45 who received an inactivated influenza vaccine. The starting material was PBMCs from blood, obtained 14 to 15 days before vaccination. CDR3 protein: CSVNSASRTDTQYF. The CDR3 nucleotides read TGCAGCGTGAACTCGGCGAGTCGCACAGATACGCAGTATTTT.